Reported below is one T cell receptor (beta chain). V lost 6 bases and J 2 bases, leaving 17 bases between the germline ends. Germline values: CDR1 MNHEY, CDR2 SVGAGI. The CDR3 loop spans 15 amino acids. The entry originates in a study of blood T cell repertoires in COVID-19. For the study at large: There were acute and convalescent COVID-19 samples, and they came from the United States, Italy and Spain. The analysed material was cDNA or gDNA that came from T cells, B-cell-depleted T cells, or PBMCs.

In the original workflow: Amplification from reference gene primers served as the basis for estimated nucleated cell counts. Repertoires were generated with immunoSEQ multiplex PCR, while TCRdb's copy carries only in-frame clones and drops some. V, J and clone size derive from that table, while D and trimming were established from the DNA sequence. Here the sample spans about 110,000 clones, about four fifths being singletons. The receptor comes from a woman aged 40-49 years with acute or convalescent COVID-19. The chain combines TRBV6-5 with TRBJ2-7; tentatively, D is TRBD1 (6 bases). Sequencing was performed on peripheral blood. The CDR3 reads CASRDNYRDAYEQYF. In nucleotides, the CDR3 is TGTGCCAGCAGGGACAACTACAGGGACGCCTACGAGCAGTACTTC.